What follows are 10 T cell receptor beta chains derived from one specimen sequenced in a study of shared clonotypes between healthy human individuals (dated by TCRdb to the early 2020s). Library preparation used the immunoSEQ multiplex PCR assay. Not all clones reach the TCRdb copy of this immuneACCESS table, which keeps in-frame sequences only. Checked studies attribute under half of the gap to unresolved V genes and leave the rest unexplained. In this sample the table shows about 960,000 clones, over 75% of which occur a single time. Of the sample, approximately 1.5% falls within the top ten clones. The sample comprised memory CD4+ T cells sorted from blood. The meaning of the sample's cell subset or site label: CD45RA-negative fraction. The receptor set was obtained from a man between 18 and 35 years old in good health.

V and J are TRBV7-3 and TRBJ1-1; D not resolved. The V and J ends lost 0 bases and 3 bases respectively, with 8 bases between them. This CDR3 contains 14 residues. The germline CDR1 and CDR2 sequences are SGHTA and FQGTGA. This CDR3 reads CASSLTSGHTEAFF. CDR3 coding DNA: TGTGCCAGCAGCTTAACCTCTGGGCACACTGAAGCTTTCTTT.

CDR3 protein: CASSWPGQPDFSGNTIYF. The CDR3 DNA reads TGTGCCAGCAGCTGGCCCGGACAGCCAGATTTCTCTGGAAACACCATATATTTT. The rearrangement joins TRBV6-4 to TRBJ1-3; perhaps TRBD1 as D (6 bases). Per germline, CDR1 MRHNA and CDR2 SNTAGT. Trimming took off 6 bases at V and 0 bases at J, with 21 bases between the two ends. The CDR3 is made up of 18 amino acids.

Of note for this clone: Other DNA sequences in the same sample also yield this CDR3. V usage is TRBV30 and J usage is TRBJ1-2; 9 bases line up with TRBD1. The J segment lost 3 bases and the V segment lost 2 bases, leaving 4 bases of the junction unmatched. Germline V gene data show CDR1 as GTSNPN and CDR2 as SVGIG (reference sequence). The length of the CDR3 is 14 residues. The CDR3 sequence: CAWSPGQGYYGYTF. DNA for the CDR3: TGTGCCTGGAGTCCGGGACAGGGTTACTATGGCTACACCTTC.

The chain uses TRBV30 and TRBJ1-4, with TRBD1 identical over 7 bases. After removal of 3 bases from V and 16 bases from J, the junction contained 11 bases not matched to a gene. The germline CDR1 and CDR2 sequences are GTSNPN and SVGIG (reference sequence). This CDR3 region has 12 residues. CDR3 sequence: CAWRGDSPRSFF. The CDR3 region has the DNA TGTGCCTGGAGGGGGGACAGTCCCCGGTCGTTTTTT. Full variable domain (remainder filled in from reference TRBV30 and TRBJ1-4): SQTIHQWPATLVQPVGSPLSLECTVEGTSNPNLYWYRQAAGRGLQLLFYSVGIGQISSEVPQNLSASRPQDRQFILSSKKLLLSDSGFYLCAWRGDSPRSFFGSGTQLSVL.

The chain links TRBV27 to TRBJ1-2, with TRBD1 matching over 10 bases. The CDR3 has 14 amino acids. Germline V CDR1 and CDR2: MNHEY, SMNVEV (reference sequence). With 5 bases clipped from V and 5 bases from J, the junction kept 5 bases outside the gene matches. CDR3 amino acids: CASSRQGAWYGYTF. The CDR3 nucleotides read TGTGCCAGCAGTAGACAGGGGGCATGGTATGGCTACACCTTC.

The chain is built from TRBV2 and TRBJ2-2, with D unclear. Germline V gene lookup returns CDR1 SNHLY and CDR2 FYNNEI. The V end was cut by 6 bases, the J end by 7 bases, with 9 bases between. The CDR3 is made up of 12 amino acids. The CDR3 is CASSAYVGELFF. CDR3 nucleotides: TGTGCCAGCAGCGCGTATGTCGGGGAGCTGTTTTTT. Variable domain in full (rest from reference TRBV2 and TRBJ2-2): EPEVTQTPSHQVTQMGQEVILRCVPISNHLYFYWYRQILGQKVEFLVSFYNNEISEKSEIFDDQFSVERPDGSNFTLKIRSTKLEDSAMYFCASSAYVGELFFGEGSRLTVL.

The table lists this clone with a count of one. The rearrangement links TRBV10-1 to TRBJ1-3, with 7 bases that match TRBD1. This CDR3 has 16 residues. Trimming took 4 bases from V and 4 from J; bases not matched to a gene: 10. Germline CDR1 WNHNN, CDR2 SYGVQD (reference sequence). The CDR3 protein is CASSGTRQGAGNTIYF. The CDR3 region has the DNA TGCGCCAGCAGTGGTACCCGACAGGGTGCGGGAAACACCATATATTTT.

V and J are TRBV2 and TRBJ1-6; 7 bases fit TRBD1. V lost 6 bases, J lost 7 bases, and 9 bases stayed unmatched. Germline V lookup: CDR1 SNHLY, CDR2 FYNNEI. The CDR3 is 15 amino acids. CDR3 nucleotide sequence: TGTGCCAGCAGCACAGGGGCGACGGGGAATTCACCCCTCCACTTT. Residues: CASSTGATGNSPLHF. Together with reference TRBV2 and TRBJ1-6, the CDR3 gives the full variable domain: EPEVTQTPSHQVTQMGQEVILRCVPISNHLYFYWYRQILGQKVEFLVSFYNNEISEKSEIFDDQFSVERPDGSNFTLKIRSTKLEDSAMYFCASSTGATGNSPLHFGNGTRLTVT.

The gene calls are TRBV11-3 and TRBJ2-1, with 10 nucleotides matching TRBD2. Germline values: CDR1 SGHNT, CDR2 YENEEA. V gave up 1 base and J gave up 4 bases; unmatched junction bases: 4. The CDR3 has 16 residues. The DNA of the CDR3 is TGTGCCAGCAGCTTAGCCTCTAGCGGGAGTTACAATGAGCAGTTCTTC. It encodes CASSLASSGSYNEQFF.

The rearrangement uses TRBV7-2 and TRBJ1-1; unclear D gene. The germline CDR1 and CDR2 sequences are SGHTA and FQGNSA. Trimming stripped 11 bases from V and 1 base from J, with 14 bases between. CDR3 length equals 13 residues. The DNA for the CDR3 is TGTGCCGTCGGCGGCAGGCAGAACACTGAAGCTTTCTTT. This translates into CAVGGRQNTEAFF.